This TCR beta chain originates from a study of human T cells and chemical hapten exposure. Study-wide context: Once 0.01% DPC had been applied to the upper back by patch test, readings were taken at 6 days. Findings of the study overall: Expanded TCRs were compared with controls, and the expanded TCRs formed significantly more large CDR3 similarity clusters.

Unique molecular identifiers were attached to individual cDNA molecules within the library. Original handling: TCR counts had a median of around 94,000 per sample and spanned roughly 20,000 to 750,000. MiXCR was run by TCRdb on the RACE reads, yielding one entry per CDR3 protein. The V and J calls were determined by TCRdb, not by the authors. Among approximately 85,000 distinct CDR3 sequences listed, roughly 10% were seen once. The sample's time point: patch test 2, 6 weeks after DPC sensitization. Treatment denoted: therapeutic diphenylcyclopropenone sensitization with weekly scalp DPC. This clonotype was detected ten times or more. Antigen: not known. V shed 5 bases and J shed 13 bases, with 6 bases lying between them. Germline V gene data show CDR1 as MNHNY and CDR2 as SVGAGI (reference sequence). There are 10 residues in the CDR3.

The sample consisted of whole blood, taken in connection with sensitization to the hapten diphenylcyclopropenone (DPC). The source is a woman between 25 and 40 years old with alopecia areata. Some clones in this sample may be carry-over from other donors' samples. The rearrangement uses TRBV6-6 and TRBJ1-6; D remains unclear. The CDR3 spells CASSTGPLHF. CDR3 nucleotides: TGTGCCAGCAGTACGGGTCCCCTCCACTTT.